This paragraph covers one T cell receptor (beta chain) sequence. Its antigen is unknown. Sequenced by immunoSEQ multiplex PCR; TCRdb stores in-frame clones only, minus some. The sample includes some 98,000 clones, 87% of them seen just once. V trimming: 4 bases; J trimming: 6 bases; junction bases outside the gene matches: 10. Germline V lookup: CDR1 SGDLS, CDR2 YYNGEE. The CDR3 consists of 16 residues. The data are from a study of cytomegalovirus exposure and HLA in healthy donors. Study results and caveats: It was 150 to 200 TCR beta chains that were listed as cytomegalovirus-associated. Reported results showed that the classifier diagnosed cytomegalovirus status with high specificity and sensitivity.

This receptor was identified in a woman in her twenties or thirties in good health and CMV-seronegative. The V gene is TRBV9, the J gene TRBJ2-2; TRBD2 matches 9 bases. Material: PBMCs. The CDR3 nucleotides read TGTGCCAGCAGCACCCGACTAGCGGTCCCCGCCGGGGAGCTGTTTTTT. The encoded protein is CASSTRLAVPAGELFF.